This T cell receptor (beta chain) was documented in a study of blood T cell repertoires in COVID-19. Study in general: Both acute and convalescent COVID-19 samples were obtained from the United States, Italy and Spain. Sources were T cells, B-cell-depleted T cells, or PBMCs; the material itself was cDNA or gDNA.

Per the original data handling: Estimated nucleated cell counts came from reference gene primer amplification. Sequencing used immunoSEQ multiplex PCR; TCRdb keeps in-frame clones, though not all of them. V, J and clone size reflect that table, while D and trimming were determined from the DNA. The repertoire has about 69,000 clones, approximately 75% of them found once; the top ten carry 40% to 50%. CDR3 size: 12 residues. Trimming stripped 7 bases from V and 3 bases from J, with 6 bases between. Germline assignment: CDR1 LNHDA and CDR2 SQIVND (reference sequence). This rearrangement joins TRBV19 to TRBJ2-2; the D is unclear. This TCR derives from a human donor in a cohort sampled during active COVID-19. Material for sequencing was peripheral blood. The CDR3 is CASKAHTGELFF. The CDR3, as DNA: TGTGCCAGTAAAGCGCACACCGGGGAGCTGTTTTTT.